The present TCR beta chain was sequenced within a study of CD8 T cells in ankylosing spondylitis. Germline CDR1 and CDR2: MDHEN and SYDVKM. Trimming shortened V by 6 bases and J by 5 bases, and 14 bases separated the two germline ends. The CDR3 covers 13 residues. This clonotype showed up many times. TCRdb reprocessed the 5' RACE reads with MiXCR, giving one entry per CDR3 protein. Among about 170,000 distinct CDR3 sequences listed, approximately 20% were seen once. The sample taken for sequencing was blood, either unsorted or a sorted T cell fraction (not recorded which). This chain links TRBV28 with TRBJ2-7; D is unresolved. The clonotype comes from a male donor with ankylosing spondylitis or in good health (not recorded which). The CDR3 is CASRNIFTHEQYF. CDR3 coding DNA: TGTGCCAGCAGGAATATATTTACCCACGAGCAGTACTTC.